This T cell receptor (beta chain) was sequenced during a study of T cells in Graves' hyperthyroidism and ophthalmopathy. The overall study: Peripheral blood was acquired at first diagnosis, ahead of any therapy whatsoever.

TCR beta CDR3 sequences were amplified from RNA transcripts. Carried out on the TCR CDR3, a first-round RT-PCR used the HTBI primer set. TCRdb re-derived calls from the multiplex PCR reads in MiXCR, one entry per CDR3 protein. The sample has approximately 380,000 distinct CDR3 sequences, 15% to 20% seen once. The CDR3 runs to 15 residues. Trimming shortened V by 6 bases and J by 8 bases, and 17 bases separated the two germline ends. About this clonotype itself: Its cognate antigen is unknown.

Broader study findings: With a median lead of around 6.7 months before onset, the model predicted ophthalmopathy.

Exclusion of a patient resulted from uncontrolled infection, other autoimmune disease, pregnancy or lactation. The source of this sequence is a man between 18 and 29 years old with Graves' ophthalmopathy. The sequenced sample consisted of blood. This sequence joins TRBV12-3 or TRBV12-4 and TRBJ1-6, with TRBD1 as a possible D gene (5 bases). CDR3 sequence reads: CASSPGAGSDSPLHF. Here the CDR3 DNA reads TGTGCCAGCAGCCCGGGTGCAGGGTCCGATTCACCCCTCCACTTT.